A single sample is the source of the 7 T cell receptor beta chains below, sequenced in a study of technical replicates of blood from a handful of donors. Assay used: immunoSEQ multiplex PCR; TCRdb lists only in-frame clones, some missing. The sample records approximately 75,000 clones, about 94% being singletons. Sequencing was carried out using T cells isolated from PBMCs. Source of these receptors: a human donor in good health.

The chain has TRBV7-8 and TRBJ2-7; D perhaps matches TRBD1 (6 bases). V was pared by 3 bases and J by 5 bases, with 11 bases between. Germline CDR1 reads SGHVS; CDR2 reads FQNEAQ. This CDR3 is built from 13 residues. The chain's CDR3 is CASSFNRADEQYF. CDR3 nucleotides: TGTGCCAGCAGCTTTAACAGGGCCGACGAGCAGTACTTC. Drawing the rest from reference TRBV7-8 and TRBJ2-7, the complete variable domain is GAGVSQSPRYKVAKRGQDVALRCDPISGHVSLFWYQQALGQGPEFLTYFQNEAQLDKSGLPSDRFFAERPEGSVSTLKIQRTQQEDSAVYLCASSFNRADEQYFGPGTRLTVT.

The V gene is TRBV29-1, the J gene TRBJ2-1, with TRBD2 as a possible D gene (6 bases). The CDR3 spans 13 residues. In germline, CDR1 is SQVTM, CDR2 ANQGSEA. V gave up 4 bases and J gave up 4 bases, with 11 bases separating them. The CDR3 DNA sequence: TGCAGCGTTGCGCTTGGAGGGTACAATGAGCAGTTCTTC. As protein: CSVALGGYNEQFF.

The rearrangement joins TRBV7-2 to TRBJ1-1, with D hard to call. CDR3 length: 15 residues. The V gene lost 5 bases and the J gene lost 1 base, with 14 bases spanning the gap. Germline V lookup: CDR1 SGHTA, CDR2 FQGNSA. The CDR3 DNA follows: TGTGCCAGCAGCCCCGTCGTTAAGCCGAACACTGAAGCTTTCTTT. Its translation: CASSPVVKPNTEAFF.

The chain has TRBV9 and TRBJ1-2; no clear D gene. Trimming took 0 bases from V and 8 from J, leaving 8 bases between them. Germline CDR1 and CDR2: SGDLS and YYNGEE. The CDR3 covers 12 residues. CDR3 amino acids: CASSVDGQGYTF. CDR3 nucleotides: TGTGCCAGCAGCGTAGATGGGCAGGGCTACACCTTC.

The rearrangement links TRBV19 to TRBJ2-1; D gene uncertain. With 6 bases removed from V and 1 base from J, the gap between germline ends came to 13 bases. CDR1 and CDR2 from the germline V gene are LNHDA and SQIVND (reference sequence). There are 15 residues in the CDR3. In nucleotides, the CDR3 is TGTGCCAGTAGACCAACTGAGATTTCCTACAATGAGCAGTTCTTC. It is translated as CASRPTEISYNEQFF.

This clone appeared a single time. The V gene is TRBV9, the J gene TRBJ2-2; D gene ambiguous. The germline V and J ends were trimmed by 3 bases and 1 base, with 10 bases remaining between them. Per germline, CDR1 SGDLS and CDR2 YYNGEE. The CDR3 totals 15 residues. CDR3 coding DNA: TGTGCCAGCAGCGCCAGTGTGGTGAACACCGGGGAGCTGTTTTTT. Protein product: CASSASVVNTGELFF.

CDR3 loop: CAWSLDRSYNEQFF. The CDR3 nucleotides are TGTGCCTGGAGTTTGGACAGGAGTTACAATGAGCAGTTCTTC. The rearrangement links TRBV30 to TRBJ2-1; TRBD1 agrees at 7 bases. CDR3 size: 14 residues. Germline V gene sequence: CDR1 GTSNPN, CDR2 SVGIG (reference sequence). The V and J ends lost 2 bases and 4 bases, in that order; junction bases with no gene match: 5.